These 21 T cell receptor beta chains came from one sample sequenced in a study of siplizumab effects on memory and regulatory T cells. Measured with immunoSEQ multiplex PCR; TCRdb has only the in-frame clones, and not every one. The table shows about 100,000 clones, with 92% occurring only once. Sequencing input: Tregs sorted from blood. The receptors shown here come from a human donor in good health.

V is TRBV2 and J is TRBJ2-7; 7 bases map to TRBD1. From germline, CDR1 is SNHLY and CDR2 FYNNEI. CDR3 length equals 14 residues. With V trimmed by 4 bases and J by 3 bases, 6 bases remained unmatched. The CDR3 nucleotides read TGTGCCAGCAGTGGAGACAGGGAATACTACGAGCAGTACTTC. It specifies CASSGDREYYEQYF.

In nucleotides, the CDR3 is TGTGCCAGCAGCTTTAAGTACCAAGAGACCCAGTACTTC. Amino acids: CASSFKYQETQYF. This sequence joins TRBV5-6 and TRBJ2-5; D is ambiguous. The germline gives CDR1 SGHDT, CDR2 YYEEEE. The CDR3 has 13 amino acids. With 2 bases removed from V and 0 bases from J, the gap between germline ends came to 5 bases.

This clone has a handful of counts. CDR3 protein: CASSLGSTEEAFF. CDR3 nucleotide sequence: TGCGCCAGCAGCTTGGGATCGACAGAAGAAGCTTTCTTT. This chain connects TRBV5-1 to TRBJ1-1, with D possibly being TRBD1 (5 bases). This CDR3 is built from 13 residues. CDR1 and CDR2 from the germline V gene are SGHRS and YFSETQ. Trimming pared 0 bases from V and 8 bases from J, leaving 11 bases between. Using reference TRBV5-1 and TRBJ1-1 for the parts outside the CDR3, the full variable domain is KAGVTQTPRYLIKTRGQQVTLSCSPISGHRSVSWYQQTPGQGLQFLFEYFSETQRNKGNFPGRFSGRQFSNSRSEMNVSTLELGDSALYLCASSLGSTEEAFFGQGTRLTVV.

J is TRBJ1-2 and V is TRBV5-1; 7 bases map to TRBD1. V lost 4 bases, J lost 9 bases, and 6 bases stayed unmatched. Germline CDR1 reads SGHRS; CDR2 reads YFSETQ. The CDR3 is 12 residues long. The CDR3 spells CASSEETGSYTF. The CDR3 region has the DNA TGCGCCAGCAGCGAGGAGACAGGGAGCTACACCTTC.

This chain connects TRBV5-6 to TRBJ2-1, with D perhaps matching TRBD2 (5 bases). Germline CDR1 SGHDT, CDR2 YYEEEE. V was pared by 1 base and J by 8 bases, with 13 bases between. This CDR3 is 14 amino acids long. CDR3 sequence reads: CASSLPAGGHEQFF. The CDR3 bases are TGTGCCAGCAGCTTGCCCGCGGGCGGGCATGAGCAGTTCTTC.

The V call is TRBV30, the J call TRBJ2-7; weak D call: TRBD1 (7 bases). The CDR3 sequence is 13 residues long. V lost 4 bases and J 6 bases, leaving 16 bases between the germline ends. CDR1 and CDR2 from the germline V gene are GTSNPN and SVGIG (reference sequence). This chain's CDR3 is CAWTRGAVGEQYF. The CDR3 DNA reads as TGTGCCTGGACCAGGGGGGCAGTGGGCGAGCAGTACTTC. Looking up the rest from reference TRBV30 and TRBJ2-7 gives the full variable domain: SQTIHQWPATLVQPVGSPLSLECTVEGTSNPNLYWYRQAAGRGLQLLFYSVGIGQISSEVPQNLSASRPQDRQFILSSKKLLLSDSGFYLCAWTRGAVGEQYFGPGTRLTVT.

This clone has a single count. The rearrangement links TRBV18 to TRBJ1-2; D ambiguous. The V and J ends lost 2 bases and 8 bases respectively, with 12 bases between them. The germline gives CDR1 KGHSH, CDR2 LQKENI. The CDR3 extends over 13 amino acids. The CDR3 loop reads CASSPDQVSGYTF. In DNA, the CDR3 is TGTGCCAGCTCACCAGACCAGGTGTCGGGCTACACCTTC.

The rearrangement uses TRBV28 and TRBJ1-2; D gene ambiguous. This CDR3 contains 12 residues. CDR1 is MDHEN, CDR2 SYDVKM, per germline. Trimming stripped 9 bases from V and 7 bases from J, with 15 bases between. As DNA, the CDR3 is TGTGCCAGGAGAGAAAATGGTGGTGGCTACACCTTC. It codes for CARRENGGGYTF.

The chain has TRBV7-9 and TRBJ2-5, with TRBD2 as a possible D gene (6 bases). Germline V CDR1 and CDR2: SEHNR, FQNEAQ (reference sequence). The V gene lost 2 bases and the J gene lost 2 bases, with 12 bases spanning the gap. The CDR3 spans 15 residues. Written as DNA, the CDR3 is TGTGCCAGCAGCTTAATCTTCGGAGGGCAAGAGACCCAGTACTTC. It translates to CASSLIFGGQETQYF.

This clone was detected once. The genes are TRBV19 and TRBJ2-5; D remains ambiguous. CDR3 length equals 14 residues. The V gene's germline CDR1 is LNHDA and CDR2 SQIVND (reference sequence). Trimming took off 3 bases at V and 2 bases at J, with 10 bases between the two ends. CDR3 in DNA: TGTGCCAGTAGTATCGGTACAGCTCAAGAGACCCAGTACTTC. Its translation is CASSIGTAQETQYF.

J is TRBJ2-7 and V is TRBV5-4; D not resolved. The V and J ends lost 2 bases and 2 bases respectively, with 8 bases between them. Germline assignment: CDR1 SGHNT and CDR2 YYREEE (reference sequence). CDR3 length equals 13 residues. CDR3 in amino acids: CASSFGPTYEQYF. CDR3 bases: TGTGCCAGCAGCTTTGGACCAACCTACGAGCAGTACTTC. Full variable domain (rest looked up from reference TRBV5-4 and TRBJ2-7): ETGVTQSPTHLIKTRGQQVTLRCSSQSGHNTVSWYQQALGQGPQFIFQYYREEENGRGNFPPRFSGLQFPNYSSELNVNALELDDSALYLCASSFGPTYEQYFGPGTRLTVT.

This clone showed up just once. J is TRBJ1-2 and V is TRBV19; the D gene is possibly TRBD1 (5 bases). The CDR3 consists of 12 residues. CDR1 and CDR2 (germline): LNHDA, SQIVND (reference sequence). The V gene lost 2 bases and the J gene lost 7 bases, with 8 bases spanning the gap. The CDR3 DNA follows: TGTGCCAGTAGTATACCCACAGGTGGCTACACCTTC. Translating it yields CASSIPTGGYTF.

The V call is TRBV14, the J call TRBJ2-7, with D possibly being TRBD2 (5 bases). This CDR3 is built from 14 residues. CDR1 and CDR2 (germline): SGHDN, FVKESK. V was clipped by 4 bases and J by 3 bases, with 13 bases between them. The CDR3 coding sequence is TGTGCCAGCAGCCTGCGCCGGGAAGACTACGAGCAGTACTTC. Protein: CASSLRREDYEQYF.

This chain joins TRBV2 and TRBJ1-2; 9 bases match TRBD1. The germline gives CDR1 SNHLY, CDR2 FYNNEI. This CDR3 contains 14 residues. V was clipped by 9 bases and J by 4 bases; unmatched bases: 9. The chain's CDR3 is CARTKDRGSYGYTF. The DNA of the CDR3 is TGTGCCAGAACAAAGGACAGGGGAAGCTATGGCTACACCTTC.

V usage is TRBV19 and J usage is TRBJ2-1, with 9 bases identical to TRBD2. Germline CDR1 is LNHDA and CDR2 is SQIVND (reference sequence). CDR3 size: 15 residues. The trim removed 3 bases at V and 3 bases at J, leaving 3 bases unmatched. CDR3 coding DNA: TGTGCCAGTAGTATTACTAGCGGGCTCTACAATGAGCAGTTCTTC. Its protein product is CASSITSGLYNEQFF.

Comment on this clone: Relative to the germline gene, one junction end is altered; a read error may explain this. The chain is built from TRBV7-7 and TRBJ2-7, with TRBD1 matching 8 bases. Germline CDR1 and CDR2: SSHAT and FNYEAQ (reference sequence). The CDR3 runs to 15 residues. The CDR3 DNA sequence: TGTGCTAGCAGCTTAGGCAGGGGGCAGGGCTACGAGCAGTACTTC. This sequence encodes CASSLGRGQGYEQYF. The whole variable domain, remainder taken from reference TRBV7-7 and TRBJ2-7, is GAGVSQSPRYKVTKRGQDVTLRCDPISSHATLYWYQQALGQGPEFLTYFNYEAQPDKSGLPSDRFSAERPEGSISTLTIQRTEQRDSAMYRCASSLGRGQGYEQYFGPGTRLTVT.

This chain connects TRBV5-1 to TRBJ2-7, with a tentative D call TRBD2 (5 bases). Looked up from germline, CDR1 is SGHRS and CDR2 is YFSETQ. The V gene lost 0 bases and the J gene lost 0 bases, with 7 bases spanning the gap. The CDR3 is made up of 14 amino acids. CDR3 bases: TGCGCCAGCAGCTTGGGCAGCGGCTCCTACGAGCAGTACTTC. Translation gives CASSLGSGSYEQYF. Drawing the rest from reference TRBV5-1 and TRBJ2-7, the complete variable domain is KAGVTQTPRYLIKTRGQQVTLSCSPISGHRSVSWYQQTPGQGLQFLFEYFSETQRNKGNFPGRFSGRQFSNSRSEMNVSTLELGDSALYLCASSLGSGSYEQYFGPGTRLTVT.

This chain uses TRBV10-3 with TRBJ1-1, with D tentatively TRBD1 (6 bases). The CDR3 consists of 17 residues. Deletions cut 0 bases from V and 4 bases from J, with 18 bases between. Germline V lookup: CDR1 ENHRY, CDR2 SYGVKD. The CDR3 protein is CAISESTARGGPTEAFF. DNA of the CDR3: TGTGCCATCAGTGAGTCGACGGCTCGAGGGGGGCCCACTGAAGCTTTCTTT.

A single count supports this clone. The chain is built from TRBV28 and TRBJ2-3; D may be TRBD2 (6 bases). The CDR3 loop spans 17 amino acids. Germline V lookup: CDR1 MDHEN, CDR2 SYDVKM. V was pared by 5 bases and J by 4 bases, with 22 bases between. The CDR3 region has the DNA TGTGCCAGCAGTCCCCCCCCAGCGGGTGTGTATGCAGATACGCAGTATTTT. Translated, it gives CASSPPPAGVYADTQYF.

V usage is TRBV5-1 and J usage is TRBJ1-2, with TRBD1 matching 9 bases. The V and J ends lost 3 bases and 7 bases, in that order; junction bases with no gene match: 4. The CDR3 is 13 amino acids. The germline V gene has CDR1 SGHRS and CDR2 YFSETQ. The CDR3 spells CASSSGQGFGYTF. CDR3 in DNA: TGCGCCAGCAGCTCAGGACAGGGGTTTGGCTACACCTTC.

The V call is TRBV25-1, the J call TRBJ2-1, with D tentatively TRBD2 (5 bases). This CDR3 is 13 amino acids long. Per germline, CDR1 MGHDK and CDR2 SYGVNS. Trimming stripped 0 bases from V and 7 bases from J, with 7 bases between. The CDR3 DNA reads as TGTGCCAGCAGTGAATACGGAGGAAATGAGCAGTTCTTC. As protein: CASSEYGGNEQFF.